These 13 T cell receptor beta chains were all obtained from the same sample, sequenced in a study of cytomegalovirus exposure and HLA in healthy donors. Use of 60 Vbeta and 13 Jbeta primers characterized the PCR. Clones were sequenced by immunoSEQ multiplex PCR, and TCRdb holds only the in-frame ones, with some missing. The sample consists of under 200,000 clones, around 86% of them appearing once. The sequenced sample was PBMCs. Every receptor here comes from a girl aged 2-10 years in good health and CMV-seropositive.

This clone showed up just a few times. The chain links TRBV13 to TRBJ1-5; a possible D gene is TRBD1 (6 bases). Germline CDR1 reads PRHDT; CDR2 reads FYEKMQ (reference sequence). The CDR3 totals 13 residues. Trimming stripped 2 bases from V and 7 bases from J, with 9 bases between. CDR3 region: CASSLSGVQPQHF. In DNA, the CDR3 is TGTGCCAGCAGCTTATCAGGGGTCCAGCCCCAGCATTTT. Based on the CDR3 plus reference TRBV13 and TRBJ1-5, the full variable domain is AAGVIQSPRHLIKEKRETATLKCYPIPRHDTVYWYQQGPGQDPQFLISFYEKMQSDKGSIPDRFSAQQFSDYHSELNMSSLELGDSALYFCASSLSGVQPQHFGDGTRLSIL.

This clone was picked up one time. The V gene is TRBV13, the J gene TRBJ2-2; the match to TRBD2 covers 12 bases. After removal of 5 bases from V and 7 bases from J, the junction contained 8 bases not matched to a gene. CDR1 is PRHDT, CDR2 FYEKMQ, per germline (reference sequence). The CDR3 runs to 16 residues. The CDR3 DNA follows: TGTGCCAGCAGCCTAAGACTAGCGGGGGATGGCGGGGAGCTGTTTTTT. This gives the protein CASSLRLAGDGGELFF.

This sequence joins TRBV30 and TRBJ2-3; 9 nucleotides match TRBD2. After removal of 5 bases from V and 1 base from J, the junction contained 10 bases not matched to a gene. Germline CDR1 is GTSNPN and CDR2 is SVGIG (reference sequence). CDR3 size: 16 residues. The DNA for the CDR3 is TGTGCCTGGGGGACTAGCCCCCGAAGGGGCACAGATACGCAGTATTTT. This encodes CAWGTSPRRGTDTQYF.

J is TRBJ1-5 and V is TRBV4-1; the match to TRBD1 covers 9 bases. Germline assignment: CDR1 MGHRA and CDR2 YSYEKL. With 2 bases clipped from V and 4 bases from J, the junction kept 12 bases outside the gene matches. The CDR3 sequence is 18 residues long. The CDR3 protein is CASSQSRGGTGINQPQHF. CDR3 nucleotide sequence: TGCGCCAGCAGCCAATCCCGAGGGGGGACAGGGATAAATCAGCCCCAGCATTTT.

The J gene is TRBJ2-2, the V gene TRBV4-2; D might be TRBD1 (6 bases). Trimming removed 0 bases at V and 6 bases at J, with 11 bases between. CDR1 LGHNA and CDR2 YNFKEQ come from the germline V gene. The CDR3 has 15 residues. The CDR3 is CASSQEKGVAGELFF. The CDR3 coding sequence is TGTGCCAGCAGCCAAGAAAAGGGGGTCGCCGGGGAGCTGTTTTTT.

The V call is TRBV5-1, the J call TRBJ2-5; 7 bases fit TRBD2. V was pared by 5 bases and J by 2 bases, with 6 bases of the junction left unmatched. CDR1 is SGHRS, CDR2 YFSETQ, per germline. There are 14 residues in the CDR3. CDR3 DNA sequence: TGCGCCAGCAGTCGGGAGGTGCCTCAAGAGACCCAGTACTTC. Its translation is CASSREVPQETQYF.

This clone appeared a few times. Additional DNA sequences in this sample encode the identical CDR3. This chain joins TRBV18 and TRBJ2-7; D remains ambiguous. The V gene lost 6 bases and the J gene lost 0 bases, with 6 bases spanning the gap. Per germline, CDR1 KGHSH and CDR2 LQKENI. This CDR3 is built from 12 residues. CDR3 region: CASSPSSYEQYF. CDR3 nucleotides: TGTGCCAGCTCCCCTAGCTCCTACGAGCAGTACTTC.

The CDR3, as DNA: TGTGCCAGCAGTTTGGGCCGAGCCTGGAATCAGCCCCAGCATTTT. It is translated as CASSLGRAWNQPQHF. This chain uses TRBV27 with TRBJ1-5; D unclear. V was shortened by 3 bases and J by 4 bases, with 13 bases between the two germline ends. The CDR3 totals 15 residues. Germline V gene sequence: CDR1 MNHEY, CDR2 SMNVEV (reference sequence).

This clone has only a few counts. The chain links TRBV6-6 to TRBJ1-5; 8 nucleotides match TRBD1. The V segment lost 5 bases and the J segment 7 bases; nucleotides outside the gene matches: 7. Germline values: CDR1 MNHNY, CDR2 SVGAGI (reference sequence). This CDR3 spans 14 amino acids. CDR3 in amino acids: CASSRTGIHQPQHF. The CDR3 nucleotides are TGTGCCAGCAGTCGGACAGGGATCCACCAGCCCCAGCATTTT.

The chain employs TRBV9 and TRBJ2-1, with D hard to call. The CDR3 has 15 residues. V shed 1 base and J shed 2 bases, with 10 bases lying between them. The germline V gene encodes CDR1 SGDLS and CDR2 YYNGEE. For the CDR3, the DNA is TGTGCCAGCAGCGTAACCCCCGAGCCCTACAATGAGCAGTTCTTC. It translates to CASSVTPEPYNEQFF.

The chain couples TRBV4-1 to TRBJ2-5; TRBD1 aligns across 11 bases. This CDR3 contains 14 residues. Germline CDR1 and CDR2: MGHRA and YSYEKL. J gave up 5 bases and V 6 bases, and 5 bases lay outside the gene matches. CDR3 DNA: TGCGCCAGCAGGAGGACAGGGGGCGACGAGACCCAGTACTTC. Protein sequence: CASRRTGGDETQYF.

As for this clone: Other nucleotide sequences from this sample produce the same CDR3. V and J are TRBV6-4 and TRBJ2-3; 7 bases map to TRBD2. Germline V gives CDR1 MRHNA, CDR2 SNTAGT. The length of the CDR3 is 15 residues. Germline trimming cut 3 bases from V and 6 bases from J; bases unmatched to any gene: 9. The CDR3 sequence is CASSDSGGGTDTQYF. For the CDR3, the DNA is TGTGCCAGCAGTGATTCGGGGGGAGGAACGGATACGCAGTATTTT.

The rearrangement uses TRBV19 and TRBJ2-7, with a possible D match to TRBD1 (7 bases). V lost 6 bases and J 6 bases, leaving 15 bases between the germline ends. Germline V gene lookup returns CDR1 LNHDA and CDR2 SQIVND (reference sequence). The CDR3 loop spans 13 amino acids. The CDR3 sequence: CASSPNRGGEQYF. CDR3 in DNA: TGTGCCAGTAGCCCGAACAGGGGAGGCGAGCAGTACTTC.